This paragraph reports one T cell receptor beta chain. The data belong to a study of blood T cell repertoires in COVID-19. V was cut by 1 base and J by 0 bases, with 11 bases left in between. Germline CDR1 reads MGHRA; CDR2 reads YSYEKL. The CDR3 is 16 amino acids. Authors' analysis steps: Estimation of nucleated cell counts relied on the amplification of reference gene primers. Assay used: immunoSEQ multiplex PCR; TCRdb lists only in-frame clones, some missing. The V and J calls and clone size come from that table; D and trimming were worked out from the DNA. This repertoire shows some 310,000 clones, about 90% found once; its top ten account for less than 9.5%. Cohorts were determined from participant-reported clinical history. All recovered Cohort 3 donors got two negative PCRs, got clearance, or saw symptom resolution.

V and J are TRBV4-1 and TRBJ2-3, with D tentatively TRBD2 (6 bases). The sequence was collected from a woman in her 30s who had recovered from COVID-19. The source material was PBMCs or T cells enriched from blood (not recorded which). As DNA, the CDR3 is TGCGCCAGCAGCCAAGTCAAGCGGGCGAGCACAGATACGCAGTATTTT. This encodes CASSQVKRASTDTQYF.